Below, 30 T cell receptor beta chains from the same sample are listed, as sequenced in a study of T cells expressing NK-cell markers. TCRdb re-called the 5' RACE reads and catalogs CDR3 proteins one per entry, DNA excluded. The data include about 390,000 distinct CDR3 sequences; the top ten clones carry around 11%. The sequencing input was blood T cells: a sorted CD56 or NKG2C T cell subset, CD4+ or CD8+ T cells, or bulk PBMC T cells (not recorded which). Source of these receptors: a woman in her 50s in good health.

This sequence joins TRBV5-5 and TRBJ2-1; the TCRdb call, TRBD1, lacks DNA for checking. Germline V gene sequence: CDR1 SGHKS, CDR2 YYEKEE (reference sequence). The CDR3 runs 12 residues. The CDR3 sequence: CASSWTITGQFF.

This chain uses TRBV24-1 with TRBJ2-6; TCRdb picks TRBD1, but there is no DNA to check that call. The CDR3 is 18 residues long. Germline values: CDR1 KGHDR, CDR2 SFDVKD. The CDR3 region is CATSASDRGRNGANVLTF.

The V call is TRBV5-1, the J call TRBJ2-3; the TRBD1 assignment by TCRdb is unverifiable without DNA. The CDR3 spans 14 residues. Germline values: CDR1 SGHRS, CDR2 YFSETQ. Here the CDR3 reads CASRDTLSTDTQYF.

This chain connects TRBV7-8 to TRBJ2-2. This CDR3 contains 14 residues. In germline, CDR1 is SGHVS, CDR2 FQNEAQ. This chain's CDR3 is CASSKTRNTGELFF. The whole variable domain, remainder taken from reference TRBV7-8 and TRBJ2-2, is GAGVSQSPRYKVAKRGQDVALRCDPISGHVSLFWYQQALGQGPEFLTYFQNEAQLDKSGLPSDRFFAERPEGSVSTLKIQRTQQEDSAVYLCASSKTRNTGELFFGEGSRLTVL.

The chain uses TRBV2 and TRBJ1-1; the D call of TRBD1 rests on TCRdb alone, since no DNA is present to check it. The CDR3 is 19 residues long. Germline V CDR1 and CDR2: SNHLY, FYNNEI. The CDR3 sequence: CASSTSFTGTGGRNTEAFF.

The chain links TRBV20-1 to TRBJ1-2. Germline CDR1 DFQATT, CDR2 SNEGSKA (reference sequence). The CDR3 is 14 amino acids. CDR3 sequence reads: CSARDRTKGYGYTF.

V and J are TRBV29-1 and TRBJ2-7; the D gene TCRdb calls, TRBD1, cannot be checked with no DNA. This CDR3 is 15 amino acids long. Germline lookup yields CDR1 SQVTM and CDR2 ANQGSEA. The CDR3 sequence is CSVAPWTGSSYEQYF.

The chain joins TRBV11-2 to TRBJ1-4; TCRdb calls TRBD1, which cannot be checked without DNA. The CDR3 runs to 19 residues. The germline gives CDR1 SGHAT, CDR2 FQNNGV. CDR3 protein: CASSANRDRGRATNEKLFF. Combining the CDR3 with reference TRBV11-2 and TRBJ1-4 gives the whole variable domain EAGVAQSPRYKIIEKRQSVAFWCNPISGHATLYWYQQILGQGPKLLIQFQNNGVVDDSQLPKDRFSAERLKGVDSTLKIQPAKLEDSAVYLCASSANRDRGRATNEKLFFGSGTQLSVL.

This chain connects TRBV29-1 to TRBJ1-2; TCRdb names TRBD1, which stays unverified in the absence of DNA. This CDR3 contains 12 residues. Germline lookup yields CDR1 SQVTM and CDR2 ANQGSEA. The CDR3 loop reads CSVEDRVNGYTF.

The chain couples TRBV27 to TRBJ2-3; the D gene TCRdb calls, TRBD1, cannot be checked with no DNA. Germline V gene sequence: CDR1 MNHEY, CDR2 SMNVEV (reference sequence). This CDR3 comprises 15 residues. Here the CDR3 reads CASESGGSSTDTQYF.

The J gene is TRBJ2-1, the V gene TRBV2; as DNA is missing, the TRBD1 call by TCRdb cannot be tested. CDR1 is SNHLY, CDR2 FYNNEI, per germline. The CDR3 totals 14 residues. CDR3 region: CASKGTVGWNEQFF.

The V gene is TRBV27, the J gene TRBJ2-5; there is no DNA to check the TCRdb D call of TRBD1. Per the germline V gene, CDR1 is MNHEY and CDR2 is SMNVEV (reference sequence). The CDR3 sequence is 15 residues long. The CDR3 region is CASRPTGGVTETQYF.

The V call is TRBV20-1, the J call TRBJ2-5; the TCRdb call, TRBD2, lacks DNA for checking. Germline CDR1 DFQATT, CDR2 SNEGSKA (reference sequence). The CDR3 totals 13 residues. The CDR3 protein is CSAGWENRETQYF.

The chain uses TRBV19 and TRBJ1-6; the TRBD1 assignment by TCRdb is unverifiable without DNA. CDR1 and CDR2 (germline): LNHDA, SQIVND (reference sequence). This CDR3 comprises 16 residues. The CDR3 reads CASNVILDRSGSPLHF.

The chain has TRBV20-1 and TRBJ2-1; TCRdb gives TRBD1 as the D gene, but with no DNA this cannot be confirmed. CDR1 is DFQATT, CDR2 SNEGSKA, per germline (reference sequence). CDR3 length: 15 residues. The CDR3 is CSAGTGLSSYNEQFF.

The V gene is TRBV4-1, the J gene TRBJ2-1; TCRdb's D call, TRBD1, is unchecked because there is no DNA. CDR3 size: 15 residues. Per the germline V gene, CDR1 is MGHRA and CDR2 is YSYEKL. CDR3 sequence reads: CASTGGAPSYNEQFF.

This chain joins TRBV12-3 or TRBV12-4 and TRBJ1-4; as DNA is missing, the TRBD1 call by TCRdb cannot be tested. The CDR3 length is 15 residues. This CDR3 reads CASSQNIGGWEKLFF.

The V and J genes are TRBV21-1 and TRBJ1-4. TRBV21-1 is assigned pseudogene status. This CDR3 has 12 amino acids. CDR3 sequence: CASASVTEKLFF.

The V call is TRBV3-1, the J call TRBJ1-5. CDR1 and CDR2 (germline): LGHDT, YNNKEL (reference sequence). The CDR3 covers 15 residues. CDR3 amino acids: CASSQEKRGNQPQHF.

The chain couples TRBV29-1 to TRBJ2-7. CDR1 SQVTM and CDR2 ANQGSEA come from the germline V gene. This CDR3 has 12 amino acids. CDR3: CSVEDSSYEQYF.

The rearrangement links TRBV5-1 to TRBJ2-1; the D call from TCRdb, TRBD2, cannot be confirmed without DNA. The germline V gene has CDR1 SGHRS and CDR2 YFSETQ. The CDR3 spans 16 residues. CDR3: CASSSETSGRRREQFF.

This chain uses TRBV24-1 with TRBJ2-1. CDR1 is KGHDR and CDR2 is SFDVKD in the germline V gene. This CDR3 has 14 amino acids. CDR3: CATAGGSSYNEQFF.

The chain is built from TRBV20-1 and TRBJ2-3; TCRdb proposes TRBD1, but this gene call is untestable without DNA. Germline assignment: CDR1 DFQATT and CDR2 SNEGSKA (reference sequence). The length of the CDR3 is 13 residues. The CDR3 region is CSARVGVGDTQYF.

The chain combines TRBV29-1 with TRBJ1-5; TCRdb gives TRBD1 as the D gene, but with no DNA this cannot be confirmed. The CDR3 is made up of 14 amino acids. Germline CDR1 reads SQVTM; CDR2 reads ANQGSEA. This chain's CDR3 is CSVGQARGNQPQHF.

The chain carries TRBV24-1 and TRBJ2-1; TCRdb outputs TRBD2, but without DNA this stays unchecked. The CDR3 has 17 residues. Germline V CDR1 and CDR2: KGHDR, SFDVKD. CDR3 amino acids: CATLGRLLLRAYNEQFF.

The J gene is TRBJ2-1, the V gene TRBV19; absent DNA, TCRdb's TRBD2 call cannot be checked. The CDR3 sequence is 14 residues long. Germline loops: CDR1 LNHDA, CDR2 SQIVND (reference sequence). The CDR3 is CASNSGRTRDEQFF.

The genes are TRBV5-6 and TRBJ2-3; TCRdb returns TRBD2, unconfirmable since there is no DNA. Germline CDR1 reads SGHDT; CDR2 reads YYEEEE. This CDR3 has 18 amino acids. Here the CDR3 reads CASSRYGLAGGPGDTQYF.

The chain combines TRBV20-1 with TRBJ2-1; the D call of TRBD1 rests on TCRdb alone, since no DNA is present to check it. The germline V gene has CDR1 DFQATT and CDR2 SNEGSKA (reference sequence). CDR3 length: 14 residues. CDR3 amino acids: CSASPGQRIYEQFF.

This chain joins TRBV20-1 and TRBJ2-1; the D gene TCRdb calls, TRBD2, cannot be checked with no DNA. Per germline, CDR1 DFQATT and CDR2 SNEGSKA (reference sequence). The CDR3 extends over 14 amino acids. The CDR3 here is CSAIKREVYNEQFF.

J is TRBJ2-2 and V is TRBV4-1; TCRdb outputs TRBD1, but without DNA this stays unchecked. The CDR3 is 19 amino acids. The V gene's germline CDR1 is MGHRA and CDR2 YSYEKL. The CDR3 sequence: CASSSTGTEKFFGAGELFF.